Below, one T cell receptor (beta chain) is given with its context. Its antigen is unknown. Constant-segment primers were used for 5'RACE, and the resulting TCR alpha and TCR beta cDNA libraries carried sample barcodes and UMIs. TCRdb processed the 5' RACE reads anew with MiXCR; each CDR3 protein has one entry. The sample lists 250,000 to 300,000 distinct CDR3 sequences; 15% to 20% were seen once. The ends were cut back, 4 bases at V and 7 bases at J, with 13 bases in the middle. Germline lookup yields CDR1 DFQATT and CDR2 SNEGSKA (reference sequence). The CDR3 sequence is 13 residues long. The source of the sample is a study of T-cell memory formation after mild COVID-19. Study findings and constraints: Among CD4+ contracting clones, most were CM and EM, and CD8+ ones EMRA. Clones that got smaller from day 15 to 85 had even CD4/CD8, while clones growing later tipped toward CD4+.

J is TRBJ1-4 and V is TRBV20-1; a possible D gene is TRBD1 (5 bases). The sequence was collected from a man aged 18 to 30 who had mild COVID-19 (a few samples of this study predate the infection). Cell type and time point are not known. The specimen was PBMCs or a T cell subset sorted from them (not recorded which). DNA of the CDR3: TGCAGTGCTATCACAACTGGGGGTGAAAAACTGTTTTTT. It codes for CSAITTGGEKLFF.